The rows below give T cell receptor beta chains drawn from one sample of a study of blood T cells in healthy people across ages. Via MiXCR, TCRdb re-called the 5' RACE reads, giving one row per CDR3 protein. This table holds under 1 million distinct CDR3 sequences, under 55% found once. The sample consisted of blood. Receptor source: a man between 60 and 75 years old in good health. Each CDR3 is given with its conserved first and last residue. Fields, in order: D gene, J gene, clone size, V gene, CDR3 protein, CDR3 DNA. A D gene is named only where the DNA matches it firmly. Clone size is shown for a subset of rows, as once, few, many or a class of expanded clone.

. | TRBJ2-3 | . | TRBV4-3 | CASSQVPTDTRYF | TGCGCCAGCAGCCAAGTCCCCACAGATACGCGGTATTTT
. | TRBJ2-7 | . | TRBV7-2 | CASSPRAFGQGFYEQYF | TGTGCCAGCAGCCCTAGAGCATTTGGGCAGGGGTTCTACGAGCAGTACTTC
TRBD2 | TRBJ2-5 | . | TRBV7-8 | CAGRRGGGLQETQYF | TGTGCCGGCAGAAGGGGCGGGGGACTCCAAGAGACCCAGTACTTC
. | TRBJ1-2 | . | TRBV7-9 | CASSQETLHGYTF | TGTGCCAGCAGCCAAGAGACCCTACATGGCTACACCTTC
TRBD2 | TRBJ2-2 | . | TRBV27 | CASSLLAGDTGELFF | TGTGCCAGCAGTTTACTAGCGGGCGACACCGGGGAGCTGTTTTTT
. | TRBJ2-1 | . | TRBV25-1 | CASSKSGPPPSNEQFF | TGTGCCAGCAGTAAATCCGGGCCCCCGCCATCCAATGAGCAGTTCTTC
TRBD1 | TRBJ1-2 | few | TRBV6-5 | CASSIARGAGSGYTF | TGTGCCAGCAGTATAGCCAGGGGGGCAGGGAGTGGCTACACCTTC
. | TRBJ2-7 | once | TRBV5-1 | CASSLAAGSAAYEQYF | TGCGCCAGCAGCTTGGCGGCGGGAAGTGCTGCCTACGAGCAGTACTTC
TRBD1 | TRBJ1-5 | few | TRBV5-1 | CASSLLGQGNQPQHF | TGCGCCAGCAGCTTGCTCGGACAGGGAAATCAGCCCCAGCATTTT
TRBD1 | TRBJ2-5 | . | TRBV4-1 | CASSQASVRGPGTQYF | TGCGCCAGCAGCCAAGCGTCCGTCAGGGGGCCAGGGACCCAGTACTTC
TRBD1 | TRBJ1-5 | many | TRBV6-5 | CASRPNKGAGNQPQHF | TGTGCCAGCAGACCCAATAAGGGGGCCGGCAATCAGCCCCAGCATTTT
. | TRBJ1-4 | few | TRBV10-3 | CAISESRNNEKLFF | TGTGCCATCAGTGAGTCTAGGAATAATGAAAAACTGTTTTTT
TRBD1 | TRBJ2-5 | . | TRBV20-1 | CSAGETGIETQYF | TGCAGTGCTGGCGAGACAGGGATTGAGACCCAGTACTTC
. | TRBJ1-2 | . | TRBV7-9 | CASSPRTVENYGYTF | TGTGCCAGCAGCCCCCGGACAGTGGAGAACTATGGCTACACCTTC
. | TRBJ2-7 | . | TRBV7-9 | CASSLGVTHSYEQYF | TGTGCCAGCAGCTTAGGGGTCACGCACTCCTACGAGCAGTACTTC
TRBD2 | TRBJ2-7 | few | TRBV6-2/TRBV6-3 | CASSYGSTKTSGFSYEQYF | TGTGCCAGCAGTTATGGCAGCACAAAGACTAGCGGGTTCTCCTACGAGCAGTACTTC
. | TRBJ2-5 | . | TRBV7-7 | CASSLNSPRLQATQYF | TGTGCCAGCAGCTTAAACTCGCCACGGCTCCAAGCGACCCAGTACTTC
. | TRBJ2-7 | . | TRBV20-1 | CSAGTEGLHYEQYF | TGCAGTGCCGGAACAGAGGGGCTTCATTACGAGCAGTACTTC
. | TRBJ2-7 | few | TRBV20-1 | CSARALIRGSYEQYF | TGCAGTGCTAGAGCGTTAATACGAGGTTCCTACGAGCAGTACTTC
. | TRBJ2-7 | few | TRBV27 | CASITGTDAYEQYF | TGTGCCAGCATAACCGGGACGGATGCCTACGAGCAGTACTTC
. | TRBJ1-1 | . | TRBV29-1 | CSVGTGTNTEAFF | TGCAGCGTCGGAACAGGGACGAACACTGAAGCTTTCTTT
. | TRBJ2-2 | . | TRBV6-1 | CASSERRQAGNTGELFF | TGTGCCAGCAGTGAACGCCGACAGGCAGGGAACACCGGGGAGCTGTTTTTT
TRBD2 | TRBJ2-1 | . | TRBV20-1 | CSALPQLAGGYNEQFF | TGCAGTGCCCTACCCCAACTAGCGGGGGGATACAATGAGCAGTTCTTC
TRBD2 | TRBJ2-3 | few | TRBV3-1 | CASSQEGLAGPRVAQYF | TGTGCCAGCAGCCAAGAGGGACTAGCGGGCCCAAGGGTTGCGCAGTATTTT
. | TRBJ2-5 | . | TRBV5-1 | CASSFQGASVKETQYF | TGCGCCTCGTCTTTTCAAGGCGCTAGCGTCAAAGAGACCCAGTACTTC
. | TRBJ2-7 | . | TRBV21-1 | CASSKMRLLAGSSYNEQYF | TGTGCCAGCAGCAAGATGAGACTCCTAGCGGGGAGCTCCTACAATGAGCAGTACTTC
TRBD1 | TRBJ2-1 | . | TRBV7-2 | CASSYGQGPYNEQFF | TGTGCCAGCAGCTACGGACAGGGCCCCTACAATGAGCAGTTCTTC
TRBD1 | TRBJ2-1 | . | TRBV3-1 | CASSQKVDRYNEQFF | TGTGCCAGCAGCCAAAAGGTGGACAGGTACAATGAGCAGTTCTTC
. | TRBJ2-1 | . | TRBV20-1 | CSARGGAAYNEQFF | TGCAGTGCTAGAGGGGGGGCTGCCTACAATGAGCAGTTCTTC
. | TRBJ1-2 | . | TRBV12-3/TRBV12-4 | CASSLDRATYGYTF | TGTGCCAGCAGTTTGGACAGAGCTACCTATGGCTACACCTTC
TRBD2 | TRBJ2-4 | . | TRBV20-1 | CSARKGSGGQNIQYF | TGCAGTGCTAGGAAAGGGAGCGGGGGGCAAAACATTCAGTACTTC
. | TRBJ2-7 | few | TRBV12-3/TRBV12-4 | CASSIGTFEQYF | TGTGCCAGCAGTATCGGGACGTTCGAGCAGTACTTC
. | TRBJ2-3 | . | TRBV30 | CAWGDHETTDTQYF | TGTGCCTGGGGGGATCACGAGACGACAGATACGCAGTATTTT
TRBD1 | TRBJ1-4 | . | TRBV6-1 | CASRPFPGTGMANEKLFF | TGTGCCAGCAGACCTTTCCCGGGGACAGGGATGGCTAATGAAAAACTGTTTTTT
. | TRBJ2-4 | . | TRBV6-1 | CASRLIDGALYIQYF | TGTGCCAGCAGACTCATTGACGGGGCATTATACATTCAGTACTTC
. | TRBJ2-7 | few | TRBV20-1 | CSARTGRGFGEQYF | TGCAGTGCTAGAACGGGACGTGGCTTTGGCGAGCAGTACTTC
TRBD2 | TRBJ2-7 | . | TRBV9 | CASSVGQGKAGGFYEQYF | TGTGCCAGCAGCGTAGGGCAGGGCAAAGCGGGGGGATTCTACGAGCAGTACTTC
TRBD1 | TRBJ1-6 | few | TRBV7-9 | CASSSISGGDSPLHF | TGTGCCAGCAGCTCGATCTCAGGGGGTGATTCACCCCTCCACTTT
. | TRBJ2-1 | . | TRBV20-1 | CSASRGRNEQFF | TGCAGTGCTAGTCGGGGGCGGAATGAGCAGTTCTTC
. | TRBJ2-7 | . | TRBV4-1 | CASSPLGASYEQYF | TGCGCCAGCAGCCCCCTCGGGGCCTCCTACGAGCAGTACTTC
TRBD2 | TRBJ2-3 | . | TRBV20-1 | CSVGGGSSTDTQYF | TGCAGTGTGGGCGGGGGATCTAGCACAGATACGCAGTATTTT
. | TRBJ2-5 | . | TRBV7-2 | CASSLGARRKETQYF | TGTGCCAGCAGCTTAGGGGCTAGAAGGAAAGAGACCCAGTACTTC
. | TRBJ1-5 | few | TRBV5-1 | CASSRDTDQPQHF | TGCGCCAGCAGCCGGGACACCGATCAGCCCCAGCATTTT
. | TRBJ1-2 | . | TRBV9 | CASSPRPSYGYTF | TGTGCCAGCAGCCCCCGTCCCAGCTATGGCTACACCTTC
. | TRBJ1-6 | few | TRBV5-1 | CASSLEEHSPLHF | TGCGCCAGCAGCTTGGAGGAGCATTCACCCCTCCACTTT
. | TRBJ1-5 | few | TRBV7-6 | CASSSIPGLVQPQHF | TGTGCCAGCAGCTCCATACCGGGACTGGTACAGCCCCAGCATTTT
TRBD1 | TRBJ1-2 | . | TRBV3-1 | CASSQEGYRGGGYTF | TGTGCCAGCAGCCAAGAAGGTTACAGGGGTGGAGGCTACACCTTC
TRBD2 | TRBJ2-4 | . | TRBV6-2/TRBV6-3 | CASRPHLTSDRKNIQYF | TGTGCCAGCAGGCCCCACCTCACTAGCGACCGCAAAAACATTCAGTACTTC
. | TRBJ2-5 | few | TRBV3-1 | CASSQDQGRRQYF | TGTGCCAGCAGCCAAGATCAGGGTAGGCGGCAGTACTTC
. | TRBJ2-5 | once | TRBV6-1 | CASRDETQYF | TGTGCCAGCAGAGATGAGACCCAGTACTTC
TRBD1 | TRBJ1-1 | . | TRBV6-1 | CASSPLAGDRVEAFF | TGTGCCAGCAGCCCCCTAGCCGGGGACAGGGTCGAAGCTTTCTTT
TRBD1 | TRBJ2-7 | . | TRBV4-3 | CASSQFTGVSNEQYF | TGCGCCAGCAGCCAATTTACAGGGGTCTCTAACGAGCAGTACTTC
TRBD2 | TRBJ2-3 | . | TRBV5-4 | CASSFSASGEAQYF | TGTGCCAGCAGCTTTTCGGCTAGCGGGGAGGCGCAGTATTTT
. | TRBJ1-2 | . | TRBV11-3 | CASSLEGIYGYTF | TGTGCCAGCAGCTTAGAGGGGATCTATGGCTACACCTTC
TRBD2 | TRBJ2-5 | . | TRBV29-1 | CSALLAMETQYF | TGCAGCGCCTTACTAGCGATGGAGACCCAGTACTTC